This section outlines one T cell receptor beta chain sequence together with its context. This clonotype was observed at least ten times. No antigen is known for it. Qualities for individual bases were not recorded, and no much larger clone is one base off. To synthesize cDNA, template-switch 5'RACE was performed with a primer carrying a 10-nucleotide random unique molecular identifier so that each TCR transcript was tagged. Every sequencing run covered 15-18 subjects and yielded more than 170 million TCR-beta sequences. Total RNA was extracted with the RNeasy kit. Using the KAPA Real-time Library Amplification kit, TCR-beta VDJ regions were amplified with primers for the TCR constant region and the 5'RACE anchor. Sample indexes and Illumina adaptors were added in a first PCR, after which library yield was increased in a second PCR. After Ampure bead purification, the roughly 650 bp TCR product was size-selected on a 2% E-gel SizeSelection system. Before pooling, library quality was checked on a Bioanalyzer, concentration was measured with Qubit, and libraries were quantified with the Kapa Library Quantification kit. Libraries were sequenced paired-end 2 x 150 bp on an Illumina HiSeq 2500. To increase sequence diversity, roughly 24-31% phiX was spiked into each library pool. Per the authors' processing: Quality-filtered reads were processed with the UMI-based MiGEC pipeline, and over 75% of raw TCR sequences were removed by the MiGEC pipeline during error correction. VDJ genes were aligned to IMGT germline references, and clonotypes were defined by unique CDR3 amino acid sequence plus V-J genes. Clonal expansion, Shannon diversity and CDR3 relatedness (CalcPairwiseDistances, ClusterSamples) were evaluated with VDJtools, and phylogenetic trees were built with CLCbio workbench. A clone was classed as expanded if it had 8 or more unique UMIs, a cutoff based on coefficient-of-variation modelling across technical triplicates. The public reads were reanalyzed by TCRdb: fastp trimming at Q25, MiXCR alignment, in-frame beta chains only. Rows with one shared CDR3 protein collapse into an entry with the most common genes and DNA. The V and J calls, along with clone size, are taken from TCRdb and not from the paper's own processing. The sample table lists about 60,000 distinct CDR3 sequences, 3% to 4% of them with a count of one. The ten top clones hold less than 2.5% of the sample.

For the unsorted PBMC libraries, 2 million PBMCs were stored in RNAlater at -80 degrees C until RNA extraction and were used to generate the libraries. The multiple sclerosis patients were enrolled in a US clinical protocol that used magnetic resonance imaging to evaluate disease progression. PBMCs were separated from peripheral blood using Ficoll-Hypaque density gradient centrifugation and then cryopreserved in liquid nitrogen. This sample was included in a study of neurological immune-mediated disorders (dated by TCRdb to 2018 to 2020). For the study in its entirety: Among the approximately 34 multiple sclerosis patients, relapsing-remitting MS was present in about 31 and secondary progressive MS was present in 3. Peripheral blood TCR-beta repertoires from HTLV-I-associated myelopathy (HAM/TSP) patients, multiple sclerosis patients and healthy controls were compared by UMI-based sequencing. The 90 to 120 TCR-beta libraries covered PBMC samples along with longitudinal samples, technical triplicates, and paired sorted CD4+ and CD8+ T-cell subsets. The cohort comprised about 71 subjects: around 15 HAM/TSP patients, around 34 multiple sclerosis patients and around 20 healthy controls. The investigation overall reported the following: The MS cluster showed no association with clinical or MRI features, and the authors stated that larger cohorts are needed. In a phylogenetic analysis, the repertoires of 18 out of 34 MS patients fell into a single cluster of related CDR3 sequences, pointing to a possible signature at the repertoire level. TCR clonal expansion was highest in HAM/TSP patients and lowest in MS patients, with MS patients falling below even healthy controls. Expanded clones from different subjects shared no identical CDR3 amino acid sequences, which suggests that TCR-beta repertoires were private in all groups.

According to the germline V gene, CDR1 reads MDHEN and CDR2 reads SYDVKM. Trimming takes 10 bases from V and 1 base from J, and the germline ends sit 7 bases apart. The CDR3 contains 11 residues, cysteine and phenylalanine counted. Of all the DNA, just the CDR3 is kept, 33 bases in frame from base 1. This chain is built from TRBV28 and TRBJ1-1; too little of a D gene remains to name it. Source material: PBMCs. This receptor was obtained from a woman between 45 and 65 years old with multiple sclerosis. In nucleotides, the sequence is TGTGCCACCCAAGAGAACACTGAAGCTTTCTTT. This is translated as CATQENTEAFF.